The following is a T cell receptor beta chain sequence with its context. Its antigen is unknown. The T cells that were sequenced for TCR beta were CD8+ and CD4+ cells from blood. The authors reverse transcribed roughly 0.5 to 1 ug RNA with random hexamers. TCRdb analysed the immunoSEQ multiplex PCR reads with MiXCR anew, one entry per CDR3 protein. The sample includes 200,000 or so distinct CDR3 sequences, almost 96% of them seen just once. These data originate in a study of CD8 T cells in Susac syndrome. About the study: The sequenced Susac syndrome patients comprised six with active disease and eight in remission. Patients with Susac syndrome were therapy-naive, on corticosteroids, or on intravenous immunoglobulin alone at the time that blood was drawn. Study-wide points: Repertoires of Susac syndrome CD4+ T cells lacked clonal expansion.

Germline CDR1 LGHNA, CDR2 YNFKEQ. The junction had 6 bases not matched to a gene; V was cut back by 0 bases and J by 3 bases. The length of the CDR3 is 17 residues. The receptor's source is a human donor with Susac syndrome. The chain carries TRBV4-2 and TRBJ2-2; 8 bases match TRBD2. Sequencing was done on a sample of CD4+ T cells from PBMCs. Here the CDR3 DNA reads TGTGCCAGCAGCCAAGACCGAGCGGGGGCGTACACCGGGGAGCTGTTTTTT. Protein product: CASSQDRAGAYTGELFF.